Listed below are T cell receptor beta chains from one sample, sequenced in a study of blood T cells in healthy people across ages. TCRdb reprocessed the 5' RACE reads via MiXCR and lists one record per CDR3 protein. The sample includes roughly 860,000 distinct CDR3 sequences, roughly 60% of them seen just once. Sequences were obtained from blood. All receptors derive from a man aged 25-45 years in good health. The CDR3 runs from the conserved cysteine through the conserved F or W. The order of the fields is D gene, J gene, V gene, CDR3 length, clone size, CDR3 DNA, CDR3 protein. A D gene is named only where the DNA matches it firmly. Only some rows state a clone size, as once, few, many or a class for expanded clones.

>-|TRBJ2-1|TRBV18|13|few
TGTGCCAGCTCACCACCAACAGTCAATGAGCAGTTCTTC
CASSPPTVNEQFF
>-|TRBJ2-7|TRBV28|16|-
TGTGCCAGCCGACCGGGACCTCGTCGGGGGAGCTACGAGCAGTACTTC
CASRPGPRRGSYEQYF
>-|TRBJ2-5|TRBV12-3/TRBV12-4|14|few
TGTGCCAGCAGTTTATCGACCGGGCTGGGGACCCAGTACTTC
CASSLSTGLGTQYF
>-|TRBJ2-7|TRBV7-3|11|-
TGTGCCAGCAGCTCCGGCCGGGGGCAGTACTTC
CASSSGRGQYF
>-|TRBJ1-2|TRBV29-1|13|-
TGCAGCGTCCTAATTCAGGCAGACTATGGCTACACCTTC
CSVLIQADYGYTF
>TRBD1|TRBJ2-7|TRBV5-1|13|many
TGTGCCAGCAGCTCGGGACAGGGCTACGAGCAGTACTTC
CASSSGQGYEQYF
>-|TRBJ2-3|TRBV7-3|15|-
TGTGCCAGCAGCTTAATGGGGCGGCCCGGGGATACGCAGTATTTT
CASSLMGRPGDTQYF
>-|TRBJ2-4|TRBV6-6|15|-
TGTGCCAGCAGTTACAGGGAGGCAGCCAAAAACATTCAGTACTTC
CASSYREAAKNIQYF
>TRBD2|TRBJ2-1|TRBV11-2|16|-
TGTGCCAGCAGCCTGATAGCGGGGGAACCGTCTAATGAGCAGTTCTTC
CASSLIAGEPSNEQFF
>-|TRBJ2-1|TRBV6-6|14|-
TGTGCCAGCAGCTACACAGGGACGAACAATGAGCAGTTCTTC
CASSYTGTNNEQFF
>TRBD2|TRBJ2-1|TRBV6-2/TRBV6-3|17|-
TGTGCCAGCACCGAACTAGCGGGGGGGAAACCTTACAATGAGCAGTTCTTC
CASTELAGGKPYNEQFF
>-|TRBJ2-7|TRBV20-1|14|-
TGCAGTGCTAGAGATCGGCCAGGCCCCGCCGAGCAGTACTTC
CSARDRPGPAEQYF
>TRBD1|TRBJ2-6|TRBV4-2|15|-
TGTGCCAGCAGCCACCTACTCAGGGGGCCGCGCGTCCTGACTTTC
CASSHLLRGPRVLTF
>TRBD1|TRBJ1-2|TRBV18|14|-
TGCGCCAGCTCATGGGAAGGGGGCGCCTATGGCTACACCTTC
CASSWEGGAYGYTF
>TRBD1|TRBJ2-5|TRBV20-1|15|few
TGCAGTGCTAGAGTGCCCACCGGGACAGGGGAGACCCAGTACTTC
CSARVPTGTGETQYF
>-|TRBJ2-7|TRBV14|14|-
TGTGCCAGCAGCCAAGGTCTGGGGTCGAACGAGCAGTACTTC
CASSQGLGSNEQYF
>-|TRBJ2-4|TRBV27|15|-
TGTGCCAGCAGTGCCACATCACTAGCCAAAAACATTCAGTACTTC
CASSATSLAKNIQYF
>-|TRBJ1-2|TRBV4-3|15|few
TGCGCCAGCAGCCAAGAGACGAAAGCTAACTATGGCTACACCTTC
CASSQETKANYGYTF
>-|TRBJ1-5|TRBV28|15|-
TGTGCCAGCAGTTTTTCGGGCTCAGTACGGCAGCCCCAGCATTTT
CASSFSGSVRQPQHF
>-|TRBJ2-7|TRBV7-2|14|few
TGTGCCAGCAGCTTAGAGCAGCCCTCCTACGAGCAGTACTTC
CASSLEQPSYEQYF
>TRBD2|TRBJ2-1|TRBV5-1|16|once
TGCGCCAGCAGCTTTTTAGGGCGGGGGGCCTACAATGAGCAGTTCTTC
CASSFLGRGAYNEQFF
>-|TRBJ2-1|TRBV6-6|13|-
TGTGCCGCAGGGCTAGCCCTCTTCAATGAGCAGTTCTTC
CAAGLALFNEQFF
>TRBD2|TRBJ2-3|TRBV20-1|16|once
TGCAGTGCTAGAGTTGGGGCTAGCGGGGGACACTATACGCAGTATTTT
CSARVGASGGHYTQYF
>-|TRBJ2-4|TRBV29-1|14|-
TGCAGCGTCCACCTTTTGGCAGGCGAAAACATTCAGTACTTC
CSVHLLAGENIQYF
>-|TRBJ1-1|TRBV7-2|13|-
TGTGCCAGCAGCCCAAGATTGGACACTGAAGCTTTCTTT
CASSPRLDTEAFF
>-|TRBJ1-2|TRBV7-9|14|few
TGTGCCAGCAGCTTAAAGGATGAGGGCAATGGCTACACCTTC
CASSLKDEGNGYTF
>-|TRBJ2-1|TRBV7-2|14|many
TGTGCCAGCAGCCCCAACCTAGAGGGTGGTGAGCAGTTCTTC
CASSPNLEGGEQFF
>TRBD1|TRBJ1-1|TRBV7-2|14|few
TGTGCCAGCAGAAAATATACAGGGGAGTCTGAAGCTTTCTTT
CASRKYTGESEAFF
>-|TRBJ1-5|TRBV3-1|15|-
TGTGCCAGCAGCCAAGATGGAAATAGCAATCAGCCCCAGCATTTT
CASSQDGNSNQPQHF
>-|TRBJ1-5|TRBV7-8|14|-
TGTGCCAGCAGCGTCACAGGGCGGGATCAGCCCCAGCATTTT
CASSVTGRDQPQHF
>TRBD2|TRBJ2-1|TRBV5-1|15|-
TGCGCCAGCAGCTGGGGGCTAGCGGGGGACAGTGAGCAGTTCTTC
CASSWGLAGDSEQFF
>TRBD2|TRBJ2-1|TRBV29-1|15|-
TGCAGCGTGAGGCGCGGGGGTCCCCAGTACAATGAGCAGTTCTTC
CSVRRGGPQYNEQFF
>-|TRBJ2-7|TRBV9|14|-
TGTGCCAGCAGCGTAGAGGCAGGGAACGGCGAGCAGTACTTC
CASSVEAGNGEQYF
>-|TRBJ1-4|TRBV4-2|17|-
TGTGCCAGCAGCTCTACGGGGGCCGAGGCGACTAATGAAAAACTGTTTTTT
CASSSTGAEATNEKLFF
>-|TRBJ2-5|TRBV4-2|19|-
TGTGCCAGCAGCCAAAGGGACCGGTTGGCTAGCGGCTGGGACAATGAGCAGTACTTC
CASSQRDRLASGWDNEQYF
>-|TRBJ2-5|TRBV12-3/TRBV12-4|14|few
TGTGCCAGCAAGCCGGTGGCAGGCGAAGAGACCCAGTACTTC
CASKPVAGEETQYF
>-|TRBJ2-2|TRBV20-1|14|-
TGCAGTGCTAGTGCGGAGTTGAACACCGGGGAGCTGTTTTTT
CSASAELNTGELFF
>TRBD1|TRBJ1-5|TRBV3-1|13|-
TGTGCCAGCAGCCAAAACCAGGGACAGGGCATGCATTTT
CASSQNQGQGMHF
>TRBD1|TRBJ1-2|TRBV25-1|16|few
TGTGCCAGCAGTGAATCCGGGGACAGAGCTAACTATGGCTACACCTTC
CASSESGDRANYGYTF
>TRBD2|TRBJ2-5|TRBV5-1|15|-
TGCGCCAGCAGCTTAGGGACTATAGTCCAAGAGACCCAGTACTTC
CASSLGTIVQETQYF
>-|TRBJ1-3|TRBV25-1|13|-
TGTGCCAGCAGTGAATGGGCGGGGAACACCATATATTTT
CASSEWAGNTIYF
>TRBD2|TRBJ2-5|TRBV4-2|17|once
TGTGCCAGCAGCCCGGCCCCGGGTAGCGGGGATAAAGAGACCCAGTACTTC
CASSPAPGSGDKETQYF
>TRBD1|TRBJ2-5|TRBV9|15|few
TGTGCCAGCAGCGTAGGAGGTCACAGGGGGGAGACCCAGTACTTC
CASSVGGHRGETQYF
>-|TRBJ1-6|TRBV7-2|15|-
TGTGCCAGCAGCTTAGAGGACATGGTTTATTCACCCCTCCACTTT
CASSLEDMVYSPLHF
>TRBD2|TRBJ2-7|TRBV2|15|-
TGTGCCGGCAGTGAATATAGCGGGAGCTCCTACGAGCAGTACTTC
CAGSEYSGSSYEQYF
>TRBD1|TRBJ2-7|TRBV7-2|15|few
TGTGCCAGCAGCCGGGACAGGGGGAGCTCCTACGAGCAGTACTTC
CASSRDRGSSYEQYF
>-|TRBJ2-1|TRBV13|18|-
TGTGCCAGCAGCCGAAGGTGGACACCCGAGATCCTCTACAATGAGCAGTTCTTC
CASSRRWTPEILYNEQFF
>-|TRBJ2-5|TRBV10-3|14|few
TGTGCCATCAGTGAGCCCCCATCATCGGAGACCCAGTACTTC
CAISEPPSSETQYF